This is a list of T cell receptor beta chains from one sample in a study of blood T cell repertoires in COVID-19. Some clones are missing from TCRdb's copy, which holds only in-frame ones; the method was immunoSEQ multiplex PCR. The sample shows 95,000 to 100,000 clones, about 90% of them seen only once. Input material: peripheral blood. Receptor source: a woman in her 30s with acute or convalescent COVID-19. Both conserved end residues are part of each CDR3. D genes are given only for firm matches.

CDR3: CATHWQGGTEAFF
V: TRBV5-8
D: TRBD1

CDR3: CASSLLAGTTDTQYF
V: TRBV5-1
D: TRBD2

CDR3: CASTAALWAGANVLTF
V: TRBV19
D: NA

CDR3: CASSSSQGISNQPQHF
V: TRBV28
D: NA

CDR3: CASSEAVIYEQYF
V: TRBV2
D: NA

CDR3: CASSLDPTSGGVDEQFF
V: TRBV5-1
D: TRBD2

CDR3: CASSYRGQGTGELFF
V: TRBV6-6
D: TRBD1

CDR3: CASSPDRSRQPQHF
V: TRBV6-5
D: NA

CDR3: CSVADTNSYNEQFF
V: TRBV29-1
D: NA

CDR3: CANSRDRAYNEQFF
V: TRBV10-3
D: TRBD1

CDR3: CASSAGGGSNQPQHF
V: TRBV2
D: NA

CDR3: CASSLWGRRGGTEAFF
V: TRBV6-2/TRBV6-3
D: NA

CDR3: CASSPPGGLDEQYF
V: TRBV18
D: NA

CDR3: CASTARGNTGELFF
V: TRBV27
D: NA

CDR3: CASSLVYSTDTQYF
V: TRBV5-1
D: NA

CDR3: CASSQWRGGPDTQYF
V: TRBV9
D: TRBD2

CDR3: CASSYGLGATEAFF
V: TRBV9
D: NA

CDR3: CASSFGLGRGSPLHF
V: TRBV11-3
D: NA

CDR3: CAWSQTGDYGYTF
V: TRBV30
D: TRBD1

CDR3: CASGSGQENSPLHF
V: TRBV12-5
D: TRBD1

CDR3: CASSPDLNGAFRNGYTF
V: TRBV19
D: NA

CDR3: CAWRARTVNTEAFF
V: TRBV30
D: NA

CDR3: CASSEGQYRGGFFNTEAFF
V: TRBV6-1
D: TRBD1

CDR3: CASTEQGYSGNTIYF
V: TRBV2
D: NA

CDR3: CASSLGAGLLFSYEQYF
V: TRBV5-1
D: NA

CDR3: CASSEALYNSPLHF
V: TRBV10-2
D: NA

CDR3: CASSRRGGSGANVLTF
V: TRBV3-1/TRBV3-2
D: NA

CDR3: CASKESQGNTEAFF
V: TRBV11-2
D: NA

CDR3: CASSKSSPGGGADTQYF
V: TRBV4-1
D: TRBD2

CDR3: CASSLGSRGTEAFF
V: TRBV5-6
D: NA

CDR3: CATRDRGLLIAYEQYF
V: TRBV28
D: TRBD1

CDR3: CASSKDRGYEQYF
V: TRBV2
D: TRBD1

CDR3: CASSQDVGGFFFTEAFF
V: TRBV3-1/TRBV3-2
D: TRBD1

CDR3: CATSDSRSYQPQHF
V: TRBV24-1
D: NA

CDR3: CASSSTGTGLILETNEKLFF
V: TRBV21-1
D: NA

CDR3: CASSQAPISYEQYF
V: TRBV3-1/TRBV3-2
D: NA

CDR3: CATSASRPNQPQHF
V: TRBV24-1
D: NA

CDR3: CASSDRDRSYTF
V: TRBV6-6
D: TRBD1

CDR3: CASGASGGGDTQYF
V: TRBV12-5
D: TRBD2

CDR3: CASSGPSGSYEQYF
V: TRBV10-1
D: NA

CDR3: CASSPDRGNQPQHF
V: TRBV27
D: TRBD1

CDR3: CASSPGTSGGEQYF
V: TRBV5-1
D: TRBD2

CDR3: CASRHQREAFF
V: TRBV13
D: NA

CDR3: CASSLAGTSGANVLTF
V: TRBV28
D: NA

CDR3: CATSPGGLSEKLFF
V: TRBV15
D: NA

CDR3: CASSAPGLAAQFF
V: TRBV6-4
D: TRBD2

CDR3: CATTSIRTEAFF
V: TRBV7-9
D: NA

CDR3: CASSWDRNYGYTF
V: TRBV5-1
D: TRBD1

CDR3: CASSPTNTGVYGYTF
V: TRBV18
D: TRBD1

CDR3: CASSYRGGGTDTQYF
V: TRBV6-5
D: TRBD2

CDR3: CASSAADRGKGNTIYF
V: TRBV6-6
D: TRBD1

CDR3: CASSLDHGGLGTEAFF
V: TRBV11-3
D: NA

CDR3: CASSRTGTQPQHF
V: TRBV5-8
D: TRBD1

CDR3: CSASPDSGNTIYF
V: TRBV20-1
D: NA

CDR3: CASSSSGGMEQFF
V: TRBV28
D: TRBD2

CDR3: CASTGTANYGYTF
V: TRBV2
D: TRBD1

CDR3: CASSQEGGLEQYF
V: TRBV4-1
D: TRBD1

CDR3: CASSVSGTGGNEQFF
V: TRBV27
D: TRBD1

CDR3: CASSQTGNPNTEAFF
V: TRBV16
D: NA

CDR3: CASSLWGGGSGYTF
V: TRBV13
D: NA